This T cell receptor (beta chain) was found in a study of T cell repertoires in cytomegalovirus infection. TCRdb analysed the reads with MiXCR anew, one entry per CDR3 protein. The data hold approximately 600,000 distinct CDR3 sequences, with almost 40% observed a single time. Germline V gene sequence: CDR1 SEHNR, CDR2 FQNEAQ (reference sequence). V was pared by 5 bases and J by 4 bases, with 26 bases between. This CDR3 region has 18 residues. This clonotype has more than one count but fewer than ten. Its antigen remains unknown. This receptor was identified in a human donor in good health (CMV status not recorded). Some clones in this sample may be carry-over from other donors' samples. This sample comprised cultured PBMCs, obtained from culture after CMV antigen stimulation. The V and J genes are TRBV7-9 and TRBJ1-2; D remains ambiguous. CDR3 DNA: TGTGCCAGCAGCCCGATTAGTGCGGCCCGGGTAAAGGTCTATGGCTACACCTTC. Its translation: CASSPISAARVKVYGYTF.